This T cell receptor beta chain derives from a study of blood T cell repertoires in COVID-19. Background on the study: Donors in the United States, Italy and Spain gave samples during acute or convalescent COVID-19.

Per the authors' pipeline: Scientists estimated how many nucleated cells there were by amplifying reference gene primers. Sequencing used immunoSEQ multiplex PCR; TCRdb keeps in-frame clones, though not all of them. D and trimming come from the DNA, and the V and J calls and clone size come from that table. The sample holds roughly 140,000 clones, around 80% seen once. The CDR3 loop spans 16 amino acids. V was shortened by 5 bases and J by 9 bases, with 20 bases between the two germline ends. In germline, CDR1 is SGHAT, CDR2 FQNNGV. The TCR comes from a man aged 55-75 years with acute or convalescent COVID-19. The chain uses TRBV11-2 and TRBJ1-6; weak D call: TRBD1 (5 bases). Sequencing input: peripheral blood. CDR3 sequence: CASSPNLAGGSSPLHF. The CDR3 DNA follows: TGTGCCAGCAGCCCGAATCTGGCGGGGGGAAGTTCACCCCTCCACTTT.